A single sample gave rise to the 21 T cell receptor beta chains below, sequenced in a study of response to subunit inactivated influenza vaccine. Each CDR3 protein gets one entry after TCRdb re-called the RT-PCR reads with MiXCR. The top ten hold 10% of the sample, which has a few hundred thousand distinct CDR3 sequences, about 20% seen once. Sequencing was performed on PBMCs from blood, taken 21 months after vaccination. These TCRs come from a man in his fifties or sixties who received an inactivated influenza vaccine.

V is TRBV29-1 and J is TRBJ1-2; 7 nucleotides match TRBD1. This CDR3 is built from 13 residues. Germline CDR1 SQVTM, CDR2 ANQGSEA. Unmatched junction bases numbered 8, after V lost 6 bases and J lost 4 bases. The chain's CDR3 is CSVERGQSYGYTF. In nucleotides, the CDR3 is TGCAGCGTCGAACGGGGACAGAGCTATGGCTACACCTTC.

V is TRBV20-1 and J is TRBJ2-5, with D perhaps matching TRBD1 (5 bases). This CDR3 is built from 12 residues. Deletions cut 0 bases from V and 11 bases from J, with 13 bases between. CDR1 and CDR2 (germline): DFQATT, SNEGSKA (reference sequence). The CDR3 region has the DNA TGCAGTGCTAGAGATCGTCGACAGCATCAGTACTTC. Translation: CSARDRRQHQYF.

In its sample, this clonotype was seen a few times. The rearrangement joins TRBV12-3 or TRBV12-4 to TRBJ1-6, with D possibly matching TRBD1 (6 bases). CDR3 length: 13 residues. V dropped 1 base and J dropped 9 bases, with 7 bases sitting between them. CDR3: CASSLDRVSPLHF. Written as DNA, the CDR3 is TGTGCCAGCAGTTTAGACAGGGTTTCACCCCTCCACTTT.

The V call is TRBV10-3, the J call TRBJ1-4, with D perhaps matching TRBD1 (5 bases). CDR3 length equals 18 residues. Germline values: CDR1 ENHRY, CDR2 SYGVKD. V was trimmed by 3 bases and J by 7 bases, leaving 24 bases between them. CDR3 coding DNA: TGTGCCATCAGTGACGTTTATGACTACCAGGGAGACGTTGAAAAACTGTTTTTT. Protein product: CAISDVYDYQGDVEKLFF.

This clonotype was counted between two and nine times. This chain links TRBV6-5 with TRBJ2-3; D is possibly TRBD1 (5 bases). Germline-derived CDR1 and CDR2 are MNHEY and SVGAGI. Between the trimmed V and J ends, which lost 4 bases and 0 bases, there was a span of 11 bases. CDR3 length equals 15 residues. The CDR3 loop is CASSWVQGSTDTQYF. In DNA form, the CDR3 reads TGTGCCAGCAGTTGGGTGCAGGGAAGCACAGATACGCAGTATTTT.

This sequence joins TRBV18 and TRBJ2-5, with D perhaps matching TRBD1 or TRBD2 (5 bases each). V lost 5 bases and J 4 bases, leaving 14 bases between the germline ends. Germline lookup yields CDR1 KGHSH and CDR2 LQKENI. The CDR3 loop spans 14 amino acids. The CDR3 nucleotides read TGTGCCAGCTCAATCACCGGGGCAACAGAGACCCAGTACTTC. Its translation is CASSITGATETQYF.

This clonotype was recorded a few times. This chain connects TRBV2 to TRBJ1-6; D is unclear. The V end was cut by 8 bases, the J end by 6 bases, with 17 bases between. Germline lookup yields CDR1 SNHLY and CDR2 FYNNEI. The CDR3 runs 15 residues. DNA of the CDR3: TGTGCCAGCGCGCCAAGTGGTATCACTAATTCACCCCTCCACTTT. Translation: CASAPSGITNSPLHF.

The sample holds many counts of this clonotype. DNA of the CDR3: TGTGCCAGCAGGACCTATCCCCAGGCAGACCGAGGGGAGACCCAGTACTTC. This encodes CASRTYPQADRGETQYF. J is TRBJ2-5 and V is TRBV5-6; possibly TRBD2 for D (5 bases). V lost 5 bases, J lost 5 bases, and 25 bases lay in between. Germline V lookup: CDR1 SGHDT, CDR2 YYEEEE. The CDR3 is made up of 17 amino acids.

This clonotype was seen more than once but under ten times. This chain joins TRBV7-2 and TRBJ1-6; possibly TRBD1 for D (5 bases). In germline, CDR1 is SGHTA, CDR2 FQGNSA. The CDR3 covers 14 residues. The ends were cut back, 3 bases at V and 14 bases at J, with 17 bases in the middle. The CDR3 region is CASSLTPGTRSLHF. DNA for the CDR3: TGTGCCAGCAGCTTGACTCCAGGGACTAGGTCCCTCCACTTT. Variable domain in full (rest from reference TRBV7-2 and TRBJ1-6): GAGVSQSPSNKVTEKGKDVELRCDPISGHTALYWYRQSLGQGLEFLIYFQGNSAPDKSGLPSDRFSAERTGGSVSTLTIQRTQQEDSAVYLCASSLTPGTRSLHFGNGTRLTVT.

The CDR3 reads CASSSGQGYEQYF. Written as DNA, the CDR3 is TGTGCCAGCAGCAGCGGACAGGGCTACGAGCAGTACTTC. This chain uses TRBV3-1 with TRBJ2-7; 8 bases map to TRBD1. There are 13 residues in the CDR3. Germline V CDR1 and CDR2: LGHDT, YNNKEL (reference sequence). Losses at the gene ends were 5 bases for V and 3 bases for J; bases not matched to a gene: 3.

The chain couples TRBV12-3 or TRBV12-4 to TRBJ2-7, with D possibly being TRBD1 or TRBD2 (5 bases each). V lost 1 base to trimming and J lost 4 bases, with 17 bases between them. The length of the CDR3 is 16 residues. CDR3 nucleotides: TGTGCCAGCAGTTTAGAGGAGTCCGGGACCACATACGAGCAGTACTTC. Translated: CASSLEESGTTYEQYF.

The chain combines TRBV28 with TRBJ2-5, with D possibly matching TRBD1 (6 bases). There are 15 residues in the CDR3. Trimming removed 5 bases at V and 0 bases at J, with 13 bases between. Germline assignment: CDR1 MDHEN and CDR2 SYDVKM. The CDR3 DNA is TGTGCCAGCAGTCCAAGGGACATATACCAAGAGACCCAGTACTTC. Translation gives CASSPRDIYQETQYF.

This clonotype was counted only a few times. V gene TRBV27 combines with J gene TRBJ1-1, with TRBD1 as a possible D gene (6 bases). Germline V CDR1 and CDR2: MNHEY, SMNVEV (reference sequence). The V gene lost 1 base and the J gene lost 11 bases, with 17 bases spanning the gap. This CDR3 has 14 residues. Written as DNA, the CDR3 is TGTGCCAGCAGTTTATACCGTTCAGGGGTTGGTGCTTTCTTT. Its translation is CASSLYRSGVGAFF.

The chain uses TRBV5-1 and TRBJ1-4, with D perhaps matching TRBD1 (5 bases). Per the germline V gene, CDR1 is SGHRS and CDR2 is YFSETQ. V was trimmed by 7 bases and J by 0 bases, leaving 7 bases between them. This CDR3 region has 13 residues. As DNA, the CDR3 is TGCGCCAGCGGGGCCTCAACTAATGAAAAACTGTTTTTT. Amino acids: CASGASTNEKLFF.

This chain uses TRBV11-2 with TRBJ1-4; a weak D match, TRBD1 (5 bases). Deletions cut 2 bases from V and 7 bases from J, with 26 bases between. Germline V CDR1 and CDR2: SGHAT, FQNNGV. CDR3 length: 19 amino acids. The CDR3 coding sequence is TGTGCCAGCAGCTTATATTGGGCAGGGTTGGATCGGAATACTGAAAAACTGTTTTTT. It codes for CASSLYWAGLDRNTEKLFF.

This clonotype has a handful of counts. The genes are TRBV3-1 and TRBJ1-4; the D is unclear. In germline, CDR1 is LGHDT, CDR2 YNNKEL (reference sequence). V lost 0 bases, J lost 2 bases, and 7 bases lay in between. This CDR3 comprises 15 residues. CDR3 DNA: TGTGCCAGCAGCCAAGAGCCGGGCACTAATGAAAAACTGTTTTTT. Its protein product is CASSQEPGTNEKLFF.

The genes are TRBV20-1 and TRBJ2-1; tentatively, D is TRBD1 (6 bases). The germline V and J ends were trimmed by 3 bases and 0 bases, with 15 bases remaining between them. This CDR3 spans 16 amino acids. Per germline, CDR1 DFQATT and CDR2 SNEGSKA (reference sequence). CDR3 sequence reads: CSAREGGPGSYNEQFF. DNA of the CDR3: TGCAGTGCTAGGGAAGGGGGACCTGGCTCCTACAATGAGCAGTTCTTC.

V gene TRBV18 combines with J gene TRBJ2-7; no reliable D call. Trimming left V 3 bases short and J 0 bases short, with 9 bases between. This CDR3 has 14 amino acids. Germline V CDR1 and CDR2: KGHSH, LQKENI. CDR3 amino acids: CASSPMDVSYEQYF. In DNA form, the CDR3 reads TGTGCCAGCTCACCTATGGACGTCTCCTACGAGCAGTACTTC. Combining the CDR3 with reference TRBV18 and TRBJ2-7 gives the whole variable domain NAGVMQNPRHLVRRRGQEARLRCSPMKGHSHVYWYRQLPEEGLKFMVYLQKENIIDESGMPKERFSAEFPKEGPSILRIQQVVRGDSAAYFCASSPMDVSYEQYFGPGTRLTVT.

This chain joins TRBV7-9 and TRBJ2-7; a possible D gene is TRBD2 (6 bases). The germline V and J ends were trimmed by 1 base and 2 bases, with 15 bases remaining between them. The CDR3 extends over 16 amino acids. From germline, CDR1 is SEHNR and CDR2 FQNEAQ (reference sequence). The CDR3 DNA is TGTGCCAGCAGCTTAGACCCTCAGCGGGCAACCTACGAGCAGTACTTC. Its translation is CASSLDPQRATYEQYF. Filled out from reference TRBV7-9 and TRBJ2-7, the complete variable domain reads DTGVSQNPRHKITKRGQNVTFRCDPISEHNRLYWYRQTLGQGPEFLTYFQNEAQLEKSRLLSDRFSAERPKGSFSTLEIQRTEQGDSAMYLCASSLDPQRATYEQYFGPGTRLTVT.

This clonotype was seen a handful of times. The gene calls are TRBV6-1 and TRBJ2-7; maybe TRBD2 (6 bases). Per the germline V gene, CDR1 is MNHNS and CDR2 is SASEGT. V lost 7 bases and J lost 0, with 13 bases in between. The CDR3 loop spans 14 amino acids. The DNA for the CDR3 is TGTGCCAGCACTCGGGACGGGAGCTCCTACGAGCAGTACTTC. It translates to CASTRDGSSYEQYF.

This clonotype was detected only a few times. The chain joins TRBV6-1 to TRBJ2-7; D is perhaps TRBD2 (5 bases). Germline CDR1 reads MNHNS; CDR2 reads SASEGT. Trimming left V 7 bases short and J 0 bases short, with 10 bases between. CDR3 length: 13 residues. The CDR3 DNA reads as TGTGCCAGCACAGGTGGGAGCTCCTACGAGCAGTACTTC. It yields the protein CASTGGSSYEQYF.